This TCR beta chain was profiled in a study of somatic mutations in cytotoxic T cells in rheumatoid arthritis (TCRdb year 2017). Broadly, across the study: Before any treatment started and right after they were diagnosed, patients gave peripheral blood samples (30 ml EDTA). Sorted V beta1+ cells also underwent TCRB sequencing, and some V beta antibody-stained T-cell populations were flow-sorted at nearly 100% purity on a FACSAria II or Sony SH800. Patient and control groups had essentially identical median ages. For some 68 rheumatoid arthritis patients and some 21 healthy controls, TCRB deep sequencing was carried out. Whether expanded CD8+ T-cell clones in untreated, newly diagnosed rheumatoid arthritis carry somatic mutations was the study question, and clonality was characterized with TCRB deep sequencing. What the work shows at the level of the full study, not this receptor alone: The antigen targets of the expanded CD8+ clones were unknown, and absence from virus-specific databases did not rule out viral specificity. The slight TRBV07 underrepresentation in patients was not adjusted for multiple comparisons. CD8+ T-cell clonality did not differ significantly between rheumatoid arthritis patients and age-matched healthy controls. An increase of CD8+ clonality with age was seen in patients (Spearman r ≈ 0.46) but not in healthy controls. In about an eighth of the roughly 60 patients, more than 20% of CD8+ cells belonged to the largest CD8+ clone, while several identical CD8+ TCRB sequences were shared between blood and synovial fluid.

Sequencing of TCRB CDR3 was done on genomic DNA with the immunoSEQ assay. On the authors' methods: Patient CD8+ clones larger than 1% were compared against published virus-specific TCRB sequences, and only a few matched. The analyses included only productive TCRB rearrangements. Defining a clone by its unique TCRB CDR3 sequence, the study calculated clonality as a productive clonality index derived from Shannon entropy. Repertoire overlap between two samples was calculated from the template counts of each clone relative to total templates per sample. V-gene usage measured by flow cytometry correlated with TCRB sequencing V-gene usage, with a Spearman r of about 0.61. TCRdb mirrors the immuneACCESS table, restricted to in-frame sequences. Some clones are absent from its copies; in checked studies, under half trace to an unresolved V gene, and the reason for the others is unknown. D and trimming were read from the DNA, whereas the V and J calls and clone size are those reported in that table. This sample has roughly 4,500 clones in its table, and 55% to 75% of those were observed once. The ten largest clones capture around 35% of the sample.

V is shortened by 5 bases, J by 2 bases, and the region joining them spans 15 bases. The CDR3 holds 14 amino acids from the cysteine to the phenylalanine. Just the 42-base CDR3 DNA is kept, in frame starting at base 1. CDR1 and CDR2 were assigned from the germline V gene as SQVTM and ANQGSEA. Positive magnetic bead selection on an AutoMACS was used to isolate CD4+ and CD8+ cells, with flow cytometry used to check purity. Clonal expansions were first screened by flow cytometry with a TCR V beta antibody panel, then characterized by TCRB deep sequencing of sorted CD8+ fractions. Peripheral blood mononuclear cells were isolated by Ficoll-Paque PLUS density gradient separation. Nucleospin Tissue or Tissue XS kits were used to extract DNA from CD4-enriched, CD8-enriched or PBMC samples, and a Qubit 2.0 fluorometer was used for quantification. Remarks on this clone: Its antigen is currently not known. No quality values exist for individual bases; no much larger clone is one base distant.

The specimen sequenced was CD8+ T cells sorted from blood. The receptor comes from an adult with rheumatoid arthritis. This chain is built from TRBV29-1 and TRBJ2-5; matching of 6 bases hints at TRBD2 as the D gene. The bases read TGCAGCGTTCGGGCAGTGGGGGGTCAAGAGACCCAGTACTTC. It translates to CSVRAVGGQETQYF.